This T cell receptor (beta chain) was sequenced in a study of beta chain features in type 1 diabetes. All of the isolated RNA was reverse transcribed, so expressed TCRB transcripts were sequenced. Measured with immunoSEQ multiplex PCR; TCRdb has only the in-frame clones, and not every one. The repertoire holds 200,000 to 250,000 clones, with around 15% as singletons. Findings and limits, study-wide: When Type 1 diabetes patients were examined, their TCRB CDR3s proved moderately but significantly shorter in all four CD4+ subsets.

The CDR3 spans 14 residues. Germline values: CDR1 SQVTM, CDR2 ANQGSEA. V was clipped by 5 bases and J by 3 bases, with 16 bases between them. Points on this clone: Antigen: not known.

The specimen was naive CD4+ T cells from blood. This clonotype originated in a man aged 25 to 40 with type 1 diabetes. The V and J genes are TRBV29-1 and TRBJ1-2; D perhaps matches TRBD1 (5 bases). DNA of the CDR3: TGCAGCGTTCTCCAGACCGACAGACACTATGGCTACACCTTC. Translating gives CSVLQTDRHYGYTF.